This is a list of T cell receptor beta chains from one sample in a study of T cells in Graves' hyperthyroidism and ophthalmopathy. One entry per CDR3 protein results from TCRdb running MiXCR on the multiplex PCR reads. Of 500,000 to 650,000 distinct CDR3 sequences listed, over 45% are singletons. Material for sequencing was peripheral blood or thyroid tissue (not recorded which). The receptors shown here come from an adult woman with Graves' disease, either hyperthyroidism or ophthalmopathy (not recorded which). Both conserved end residues are trimmed from each CDR3. The order of the fields is clone size, V gene, CDR3 protein. Size is omitted from some rows. Given values are once, few, many or a class for expanded clones.

many TRBV10-3 AISEEVALTQY
- TRBV7-9 ASSLAGTGGVYT
- TRBV6-5 ASSSPGQLNGYT
- TRBV29-1 SVENFEEAF
- TRBV29-1 SGEVSVENTIY
once TRBV12-3/TRBV12-4 ASATGAGGTEAF
few TRBV15 ATQTKNSQY
- TRBV5-1 ASSLGDKATNEKLF
- TRBV7-2 ASSRRMFSYNSPLH
many TRBV4-1 ASSPKVTGANTEAF
- TRBV27 ASSLSGQGRQPQH
- TRBV9 ASSVDPSFSYEQY
many TRBV4-2 ASSQEFLLRTEAF
- TRBV20-1 SARDRLAGGHEQF
- TRBV25-1 ASSGRRGNNSPLH
few TRBV4-2 ASSQVQGLRSYEQY
many TRBV19 ASSIGQRGTEAF
many TRBV7-9 ASSSQGVGMAF
few TRBV14 ASSQDSTAANYGYT
many TRBV20-1 SGPGLGGETQY
- TRBV5-1 ASSPGVRTDQAF
- TRBV25-1 ASSNPGQPQH
- TRBV7-2 ASSLHPDGAKALH
- TRBV29-1 SVGGRGYEKLF
many TRBV5-6 ASSFGRRVATEAF
- TRBV9 ASSVAGDFAYEQY
- TRBV7-9 ASSLRLAAQETQY
- TRBV29-1 SAGDSLNTEAF
many TRBV24-1 ATSGRGFNYGYT
many TRBV6-6 ASSYDRGNQPQH
- TRBV29-1 SVVGPGLSGNTIY
- TRBV7-9 ASSSRRGNEKLY
few TRBV10-3 AISESSEGYSNQPQH
- TRBV9 ASRRSSEDTEAF
- TRBV25-1 ASSTPQAETQY
many TRBV19 ASSIRDRASQPQH
- TRBV14 ASLWGQGSYEQY
- TRBV11-2 ASSIELTNEKLF
few TRBV20-1 SARLAVSYEQY
many TRBV9 ASSVTSGSYEQY
- TRBV28 ASLGGGDQPQH
- TRBV11-2 ASSWTVGEQY
many TRBV10-3 AISGLPTGPDNSPLH
many TRBV5-1 ASSLAVSGDTGELF
- TRBV10-1 ASSESTGAGIETQY
few TRBV9 ASSVNKWEPYGYT
few TRBV19 ASSIRGAGQPQH
- TRBV7-7 ASSLRTGGDTEAF
- TRBV10-3 AISAGGRETQH
once TRBV12-5 ASGLVGQEAF
- TRBV10-3 AISAQGSNQPQH
few TRBV10-3 AISNSNQPQH
few TRBV2 ASTVRGRPNYGYT
- TRBV5-6 ASSMTDRPNYEQY
many TRBV7-9 ASSLAQGYEQY
- TRBV29-1 SVVGAGHRSNYGYT
- TRBV20-1 SALPGEFQETQY
- TRBV7-2 ASSPERFGGYT